The next 29 T cell receptor beta chains were all read from a single sample in a study of cytomegalovirus exposure and HLA in healthy donors. Both 60 Vbeta primers and 13 Jbeta primers went into the PCR. Sequencing used immunoSEQ multiplex PCR; TCRdb keeps in-frame clones, though not all of them. The sample shows about 160,000 clones, approximately 80% of them seen only once. Sequenced: PBMCs. The receptor source for this set is a boy younger than 10 in good health and CMV-seronegative.

The chain combines TRBV25-1 with TRBJ1-1; 8 bases line up with TRBD1. V gave up 2 bases and J gave up 5 bases; unmatched junction bases: 7. Germline V gives CDR1 MGHDK, CDR2 SYGVNS. The CDR3 has 15 residues. CDR3 sequence: CASSETGGSRTEAFF. The CDR3 DNA is TGTGCCAGCAGTGAAACAGGGGGGTCGCGGACTGAAGCTTTCTTT.

This clone occurred once. The chain uses TRBV30 and TRBJ2-1; 10 bases are shared with TRBD2. The CDR3 extends over 13 amino acids. Germline-derived CDR1 and CDR2 are GTSNPN and SVGIG (reference sequence). The V segment lost 7 bases and the J segment 6 bases; nucleotides outside the gene matches: 6. CDR3: CALGLAMSNEQFF. In DNA, the CDR3 is TGTGCCTTGGGACTAGCGATGTCCAATGAGCAGTTCTTC. The entire variable domain, with the rest obtained from reference TRBV30 and TRBJ2-1, is as follows: SQTIHQWPATLVQPVGSPLSLECTVEGTSNPNLYWYRQAAGRGLQLLFYSVGIGQISSEVPQNLSASRPQDRQFILSSKKLLLSDSGFYLCALGLAMSNEQFFGPGTRLTVL.

This rearrangement joins TRBV7-8 to TRBJ2-1, with 9 bases matching TRBD2. The CDR3 consists of 17 residues. Per the germline V gene, CDR1 is SGHVS and CDR2 is FQNEAQ. V was clipped by 2 bases and J by 0 bases; unmatched bases: 5. The CDR3 loop is CASSLFSGGRSYNEQFF. DNA of the CDR3: TGTGCCAGCAGCTTATTCAGCGGGGGGCGCTCCTACAATGAGCAGTTCTTC.

This clone was seen a handful of times. The chain joins TRBV5-1 to TRBJ2-1, with 7 bases identical to TRBD1. Looked up from germline, CDR1 is SGHRS and CDR2 is YFSETQ. V shed 4 bases and J 6 bases; nucleotides not matched to a gene: 10. The CDR3 length is 15 residues. The CDR3 protein is CASSIRQGTANEQFF. DNA for the CDR3: TGCGCCAGCAGCATACGACAGGGAACTGCCAATGAGCAGTTCTTC.

The CDR3 protein is CASSQQAGEKLFF. The CDR3 nucleotides read TGCGCCAGCAGCCAACAGGCTGGTGAAAAACTGTTTTTT. The rearrangement joins TRBV4-3 to TRBJ1-4, with D uncertain. V lost 2 bases and J lost 7, with 8 bases in between. From germline, CDR1 is LGHNA and CDR2 YSLEER. The CDR3 length is 13 residues.

The chain carries TRBV7-9 and TRBJ2-2, with TRBD2 matching over 12 bases. Losses at the gene ends were 8 bases for V and 0 bases for J; bases not matched to a gene: 1. Germline V CDR1 and CDR2: SEHNR, FQNEAQ (reference sequence). This CDR3 contains 15 residues. CDR3 sequence reads: CASASGRANTGELFF. Written as DNA, the CDR3 is TGTGCCAGCGCTAGCGGGAGGGCGAACACCGGGGAGCTGTTTTTT.

This clone came up a few times. The rearrangement links TRBV18 to TRBJ2-5, with D tentatively TRBD1 (6 bases). Germline V lookup: CDR1 KGHSH, CDR2 LQKENI. This CDR3 is 18 amino acids long. Trimming left V 0 bases short and J 1 base short, with 18 bases between. As DNA, the CDR3 is TGTGCCAGCTCACCACCTACAGGGCTGGAAGTAGCCCAAGAGACCCAGTACTTC. Protein sequence: CASSPPTGLEVAQETQYF.

The chain uses TRBV4-1 and TRBJ1-2; 7 bases agree with TRBD1. Looked up from germline, CDR1 is MGHRA and CDR2 is YSYEKL. This CDR3 has 13 residues. Unmatched junction bases numbered 7, after V lost 4 bases and J lost 8 bases. The CDR3 spells CASSPPTGMGYTF. As DNA, the CDR3 is TGCGCCAGCAGCCCTCCGACAGGGATGGGCTACACCTTC.

The CDR3 coding sequence is TGTGCCAGCAGCTTAATCCGGTACAATGAGCAGTTCTTC. Translated, it gives CASSLIRYNEQFF. This chain joins TRBV7-9 and TRBJ2-1; D is uncertain. Per the germline V gene, CDR1 is SEHNR and CDR2 is FQNEAQ (reference sequence). V shed 2 bases and J shed 4 bases, with 6 bases lying between them. The CDR3 sequence is 13 residues long. Full variable domain (remainder filled in from reference TRBV7-9 and TRBJ2-1): DTGVSQNPRHKITKRGQNVTFRCDPISEHNRLYWYRQTLGQGPEFLTYFQNEAQLEKSRLLSDRFSAERPKGSFSTLEIQRTEQGDSAMYLCASSLIRYNEQFFGPGTRLTVL.

This chain connects TRBV5-1 to TRBJ2-5, with a weak D call TRBD2 (6 bases). Germline CDR1 SGHRS, CDR2 YFSETQ. The CDR3 is 11 amino acids. Trimming cost V 3 bases and J 13 bases, with 13 bases left between them. CDR3 residues: CASSSGTSLYF. The CDR3, as DNA: TGCGCCAGCAGCTCCGGGACTTCTCTGTACTTC.

J is TRBJ1-6 and V is TRBV5-1; maybe TRBD1 (6 bases). The V gene's germline CDR1 is SGHRS and CDR2 YFSETQ. This CDR3 is 15 amino acids long. V was clipped by 5 bases and J by 4 bases, with 13 bases between them. CDR3 DNA: TGCGCCAGCAGGGACGGACAGACATATAATTCACCCCTCCACTTT. Its translation: CASRDGQTYNSPLHF. The full variable domain, its missing parts supplied by reference TRBV5-1 and TRBJ1-6, is KAGVTQTPRYLIKTRGQQVTLSCSPISGHRSVSWYQQTPGQGLQFLFEYFSETQRNKGNFPGRFSGRQFSNSRSEMNVSTLELGDSALYLCASRDGQTYNSPLHFGNGTRLTVT.

V and J are TRBV19 and TRBJ1-5; perhaps TRBD1 as D (5 bases). Germline CDR1 and CDR2: LNHDA and SQIVND (reference sequence). Trimming took 4 bases from V and 6 from J, leaving 16 bases between them. The CDR3 is 15 amino acids. CDR3 residues: CASSNPGQGGQPQHF. In nucleotides, the CDR3 is TGTGCCAGTAGTAACCCCGGGCAGGGAGGTCAGCCCCAGCATTTT.

DNA of the CDR3: TGCGCCAGCAGTGCTAAAAAACCGATTTTGACTTGGACAGGTACCTACGAGCAGTACGTC. Its protein is CASSAKKPILTWTGTYEQYV. The chain recombines TRBV23-1 with TRBJ2-7, with 7 bases matching TRBD1. TRBV23-1 is known as an ORF, though its function is uncertain. The J segment lost 2 bases and the V segment lost 5 bases, leaving 24 bases of the junction unmatched. The CDR3 sequence is 20 residues long.

The V and J genes are TRBV19 and TRBJ2-3, with D possibly matching TRBD2 (5 bases). Deletions cut 7 bases from V and 0 bases from J, with 17 bases between. Germline V gives CDR1 LNHDA, CDR2 SQIVND (reference sequence). This CDR3 contains 16 residues. The CDR3 DNA follows: TGTGCCAGTACCCTTTCCAGCGGTACTAGCACAGATACGCAGTATTTT. Its protein is CASTLSSGTSTDTQYF.

This CDR3 reads CASSLEASGGPSDTQYF. CDR3 nucleotides: TGTGCCAGCAGCCTAGAGGCTAGCGGGGGCCCGTCGGATACGCAGTATTTT. This chain joins TRBV9 and TRBJ2-3; 10 bases fit TRBD2. J lost 6 bases, V lost 4 bases, and 14 bases had no gene match. This CDR3 is built from 17 residues. From germline, CDR1 is SGDLS and CDR2 YYNGEE.

V is TRBV5-6 and J is TRBJ1-2, with TRBD1 as a possible D gene (6 bases). The CDR3 is 13 amino acids. Germline V gene data show CDR1 as SGHDT and CDR2 as YYEEEE. Trimming left V 1 base short and J 6 bases short, with 10 bases between. The CDR3 loop reads CASSLSEGDGYTF. The CDR3 DNA follows: TGTGCCAGCAGCTTGTCAGAGGGGGATGGCTACACCTTC.

The rearrangement joins TRBV12-5 to TRBJ2-1; 10 bases align to TRBD1. The V segment lost 6 bases and the J segment 8 bases; nucleotides outside the gene matches: 19. The CDR3 extends over 18 amino acids. Germline-derived CDR1 and CDR2 are LGHNT and FRNRAP. CDR3 DNA: TGTGCTAGTGGCCCGGACAGGGGGGACGACTATCTGGGGCATGAGCAGTTCTTC. This gives the protein CASGPDRGDDYLGHEQFF.

The gene calls are TRBV28 and TRBJ1-1; no definite D call. The CDR3 loop spans 15 amino acids. CDR1 is MDHEN and CDR2 is SYDVKM in the germline V gene. V was pared by 3 bases and J by 2 bases, with 13 bases between. The CDR3 DNA reads as TGTGCCAGCAGTTTTAATGAGACAATAAACACTGAAGCTTTCTTT. It translates to CASSFNETINTEAFF.

The gene calls are TRBV7-8 and TRBJ2-1, with D possibly TRBD1 on 5 matching bases. V lost 1 base and J lost 2, with 12 bases in between. CDR1 is SGHVS and CDR2 is FQNEAQ in the germline V gene. The CDR3 consists of 16 residues. The CDR3: CASSLEPSRAYNEQFF. In nucleotides, the CDR3 is TGTGCCAGCAGCTTAGAACCGTCCAGGGCCTACAATGAGCAGTTCTTC. Full variable domain (missing parts from reference TRBV7-8 and TRBJ2-1): GAGVSQSPRYKVAKRGQDVALRCDPISGHVSLFWYQQALGQGPEFLTYFQNEAQLDKSGLPSDRFFAERPEGSVSTLKIQRTQQEDSAVYLCASSLEPSRAYNEQFFGPGTRLTVL.

This chain's CDR3 is CASSLASGTETQYF. CDR3 nucleotides: TGTGCCAGCAGCTTAGCTAGCGGGACGGAGACCCAGTACTTC. V is TRBV7-9 and J is TRBJ2-5; 8 bases line up with TRBD2. Germline assignment: CDR1 SEHNR and CDR2 FQNEAQ (reference sequence). The J segment lost 5 bases and the V segment lost 0 bases, leaving 2 bases of the junction unmatched. This CDR3 spans 14 amino acids.

The J gene is TRBJ2-1, the V gene TRBV29-1; 7 bases match TRBD1. Germline CDR1 is SQVTM and CDR2 is ANQGSEA. Trimming at V came to 0 bases and at J to 0 bases, leaving 2 bases not matched to a gene. The CDR3 is 15 amino acids. The DNA of the CDR3 is TGCAGCGTTGAAGATAGGACAGGCTCCTACAATGAGCAGTTCTTC. It encodes CSVEDRTGSYNEQFF.

The chain uses TRBV13 and TRBJ2-1; 10 nucleotides match TRBD2. Germline values: CDR1 PRHDT, CDR2 FYEKMQ (reference sequence). The V segment lost 6 bases and the J segment 7 bases; nucleotides outside the gene matches: 9. The CDR3 consists of 15 residues. In nucleotides, the CDR3 is TGTGCCAGCAGGGAGACTAGCGGGCCCAATAATGAGCAGTTCTTC. Translated: CASRETSGPNNEQFF.

CDR3 sequence (DNA): TGTGCCAGCAGCCAGGGGGAGGCCAGCACGCATACGCAGTATTTT. Translation: CASSQGEASTHTQYF. V gene TRBV7-9 combines with J gene TRBJ2-3, with D possibly matching TRBD1 (7 bases). Deletions cut 5 bases from V and 7 bases from J, with 19 bases between. CDR3 length equals 15 residues. Germline-derived CDR1 and CDR2 are SEHNR and FQNEAQ (reference sequence).

The CDR3 spells CASSQRTNEKLFF. Here the CDR3 DNA reads TGTGCCAGCTCACAGAGAACTAATGAAAAACTGTTTTTT. The rearrangement links TRBV18 to TRBJ1-4; no clear D. Germline assignment: CDR1 KGHSH and CDR2 LQKENI. The CDR3 is made up of 13 amino acids. Deletions cut 4 bases from V and 1 base from J, with 4 bases between.

The genes are TRBV5-4 and TRBJ2-7; 8 nucleotides align to TRBD1. The CDR3 loop spans 13 amino acids. Germline assignment: CDR1 SGHNT and CDR2 YYREEE (reference sequence). Trimming removed 0 bases from V and 5 bases from J; junction bases left unmatched: 1. CDR3 in amino acids: CASSLAGGHEQYV. The CDR3 nucleotides are TGTGCCAGCAGCTTGGCAGGGGGCCACGAGCAGTACGTC.

This clone has more than one count but fewer than ten. The chain is built from TRBV19 and TRBJ1-1; tentative D call: TRBD1 (6 bases). The CDR3 runs to 11 residues. V lost 7 bases to trimming and J lost 6 bases, with 9 bases between them. Germline values: CDR1 LNHDA, CDR2 SQIVND (reference sequence). CDR3 in amino acids: CASTGGSEAFF. The CDR3 DNA follows: TGTGCCAGTACTGGGGGCTCTGAAGCTTTCTTT.

This chain joins TRBV5-1 and TRBJ2-5, with 14 bases fitting TRBD2. The better agreement between TRBJ2-7 and the DNA end casts doubt on the J call. The CDR3 totals 21 residues. In germline, CDR1 is SGHRS, CDR2 YFSETQ. The CDR3 DNA reads TGCGCCAGCAGCTTGGGCACACCAAACGGGGGACTAGCGGGAGTATCCTACGAGCAGTACTTC. It specifies CASSLGTPNGGLAGVSYEQYF.

V gene TRBV19 combines with J gene TRBJ1-5, with TRBD1 as a possible D gene (6 bases). Germline values: CDR1 LNHDA, CDR2 SQIVND (reference sequence). V lost 1 base and J lost 5, with 15 bases in between. The CDR3 extends over 16 amino acids. CDR3 sequence (DNA): TGTGCCAGTAGTATAGTTGGAAGGGGGAGCGATCAGCCCCAGCATTTT. Translated: CASSIVGRGSDQPQHF.

This clone was counted only a few times. The rearrangement uses TRBV28 and TRBJ1-1; D remains ambiguous. V was cut by 2 bases and J by 4 bases, with 11 bases left in between. The CDR3 spans 14 residues. Germline CDR1 and CDR2: MDHEN and SYDVKM. CDR3 coding DNA: TGTGCCAGCAGTTTAAACTGGGAGATCACTGAAGCTTTCTTT. This encodes CASSLNWEITEAFF.